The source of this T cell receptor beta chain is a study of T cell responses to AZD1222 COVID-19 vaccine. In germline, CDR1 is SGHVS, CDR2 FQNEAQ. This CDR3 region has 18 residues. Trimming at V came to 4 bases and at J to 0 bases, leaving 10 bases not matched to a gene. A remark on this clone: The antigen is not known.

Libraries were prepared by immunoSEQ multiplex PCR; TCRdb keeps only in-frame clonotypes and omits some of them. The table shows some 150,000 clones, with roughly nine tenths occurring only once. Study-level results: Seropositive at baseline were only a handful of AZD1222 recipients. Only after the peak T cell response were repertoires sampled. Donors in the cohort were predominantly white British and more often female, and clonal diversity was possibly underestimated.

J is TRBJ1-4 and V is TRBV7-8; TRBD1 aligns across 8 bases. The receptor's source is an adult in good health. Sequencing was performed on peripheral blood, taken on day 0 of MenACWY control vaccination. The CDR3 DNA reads TGTGCCAGCAGCTCCGGACAGGGTATTTCCCCAACTAATGAAAAACTGTTTTTT. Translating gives CASSSGQGISPTNEKLFF. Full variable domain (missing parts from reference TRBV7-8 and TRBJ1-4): GAGVSQSPRYKVAKRGQDVALRCDPISGHVSLFWYQQALGQGPEFLTYFQNEAQLDKSGLPSDRFFAERPEGSVSTLKIQRTQQEDSAVYLCASSSGQGISPTNEKLFFGSGTQLSVL.